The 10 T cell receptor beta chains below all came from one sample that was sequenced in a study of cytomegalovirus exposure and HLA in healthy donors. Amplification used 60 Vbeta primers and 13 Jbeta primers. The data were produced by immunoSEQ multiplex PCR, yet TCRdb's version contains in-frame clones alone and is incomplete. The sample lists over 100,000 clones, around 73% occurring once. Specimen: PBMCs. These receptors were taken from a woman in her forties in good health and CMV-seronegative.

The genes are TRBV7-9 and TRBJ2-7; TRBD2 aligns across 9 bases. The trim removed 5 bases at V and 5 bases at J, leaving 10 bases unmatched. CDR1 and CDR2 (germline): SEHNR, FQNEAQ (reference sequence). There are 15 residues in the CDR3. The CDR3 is CASSPGQREVDEQYF. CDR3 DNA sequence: TGTGCCAGCAGCCCCGGGCAGCGGGAGGTTGACGAGCAGTACTTC.

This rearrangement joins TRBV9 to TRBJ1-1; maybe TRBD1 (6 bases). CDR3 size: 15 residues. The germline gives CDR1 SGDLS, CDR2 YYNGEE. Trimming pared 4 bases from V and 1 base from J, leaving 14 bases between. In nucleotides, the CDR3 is TGTGCCAGCAGCCTCGGTACAGGGCCGAACACTGAAGCTTTCTTT. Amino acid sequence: CASSLGTGPNTEAFF.

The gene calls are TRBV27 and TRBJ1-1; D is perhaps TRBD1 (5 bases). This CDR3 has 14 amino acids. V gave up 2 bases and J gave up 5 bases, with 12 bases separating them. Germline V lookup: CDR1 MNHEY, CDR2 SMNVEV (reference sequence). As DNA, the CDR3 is TGTGCCAGCAGTTTAAAGGGGCGTAATACTGAAGCTTTCTTT. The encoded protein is CASSLKGRNTEAFF.

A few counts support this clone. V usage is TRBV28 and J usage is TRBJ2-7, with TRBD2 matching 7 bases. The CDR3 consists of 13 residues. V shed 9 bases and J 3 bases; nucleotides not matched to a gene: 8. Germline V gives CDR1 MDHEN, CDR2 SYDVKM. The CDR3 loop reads CASGTTPLYEQYF. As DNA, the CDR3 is TGTGCCAGTGGGACTACACCTCTCTACGAGCAGTACTTC. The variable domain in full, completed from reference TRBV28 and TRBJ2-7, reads DVKVTQSSRYLVKRTGEKVFLECVQDMDHENMFWYRQDPGLGLRLIYFSYDVKMKEKGDIPEGYSVSREKKERFSLILESASTNQTSMYLCASGTTPLYEQYFGPGTRLTVT.

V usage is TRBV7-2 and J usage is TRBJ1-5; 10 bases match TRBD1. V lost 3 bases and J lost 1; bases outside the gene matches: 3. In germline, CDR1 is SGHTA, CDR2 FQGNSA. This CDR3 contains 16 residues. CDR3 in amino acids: CASSLRTGGSNQPQHF. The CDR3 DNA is TGTGCCAGCAGCTTGAGGACAGGGGGAAGCAATCAGCCCCAGCATTTT.

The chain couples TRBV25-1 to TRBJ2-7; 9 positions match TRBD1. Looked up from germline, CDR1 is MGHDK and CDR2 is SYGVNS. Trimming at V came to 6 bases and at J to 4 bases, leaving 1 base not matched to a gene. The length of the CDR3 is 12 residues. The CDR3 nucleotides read TGTGCCAGCAGAGGACAGGGGTACGAGCAGTACTTC. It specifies CASRGQGYEQYF.

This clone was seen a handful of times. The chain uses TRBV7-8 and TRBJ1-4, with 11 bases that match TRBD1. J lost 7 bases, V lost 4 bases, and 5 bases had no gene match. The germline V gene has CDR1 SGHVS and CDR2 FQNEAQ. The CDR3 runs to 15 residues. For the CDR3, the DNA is TGTGCCAGCAGCTACCTGGGACAGGGGGGTGAAAAACTGTTTTTT. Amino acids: CASSYLGQGGEKLFF.

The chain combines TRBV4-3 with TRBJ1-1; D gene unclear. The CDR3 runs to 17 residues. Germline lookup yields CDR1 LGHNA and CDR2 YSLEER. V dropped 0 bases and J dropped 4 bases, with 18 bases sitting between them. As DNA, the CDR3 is TGCGCCAGCAGCCAAGAGACATGGGGAGGCAAGTCCACTGAAGCTTTCTTT. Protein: CASSQETWGGKSTEAFF.

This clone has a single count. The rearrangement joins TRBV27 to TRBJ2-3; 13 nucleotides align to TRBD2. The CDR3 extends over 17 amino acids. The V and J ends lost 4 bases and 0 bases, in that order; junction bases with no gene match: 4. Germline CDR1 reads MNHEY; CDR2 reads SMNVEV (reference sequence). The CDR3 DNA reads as TGTGCCAGCAGTTGGGGACTAGCGGGGACTAGCACAGATACGCAGTATTTT. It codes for CASSWGLAGTSTDTQYF.

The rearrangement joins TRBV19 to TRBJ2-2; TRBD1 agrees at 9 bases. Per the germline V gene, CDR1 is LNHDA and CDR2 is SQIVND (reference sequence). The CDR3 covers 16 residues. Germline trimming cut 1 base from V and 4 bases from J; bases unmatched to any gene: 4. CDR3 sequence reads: CASSIVGTGITGELFF. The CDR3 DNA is TGTGCCAGTAGTATAGTAGGGACAGGGATCACCGGGGAGCTGTTTTTT.